These T cell receptor beta chains were read from a single sample in a study of early stage breast cancer tumors. Measured with immunoSEQ multiplex PCR; TCRdb has only the in-frame clones, and not every one. The sample yields some 47,000 clones, around 83% seen once. Sequencing was done on a sample of blood. The receptors come from a person between 50 and 60 years old with breast cancer. The CDR3 runs from the conserved cysteine through the conserved F or W. The D gene is left open where the match is weak. The size field is filled for only some rows; it gives once, few, many or a size class.

CDR3	DNA	size	D	length	J	V
CASSPPGQPNTEAFF	TGTGCCAGCTCACCACCGGGACAGCCGAACACTGAAGCTTTCTTT	once	TRBD1	15	TRBJ1-1	TRBV18
CGESASPSTDTQYF	TGTGGCGAGTCGGCTAGCCCTAGCACAGATACGCAGTATTTT	few	.	14	TRBJ2-3	TRBV2
CASSLKTIDTDTQYF	TGCGCCAGCAGCTTGAAGACTATCGATACAGATACGCAGTATTTT	.	.	15	TRBJ2-3	TRBV5-1
CASSALPGQTYEQYF	TGTGCCAGCAGTGCGTTACCGGGACAGACCTACGAGCAGTACTTC	.	TRBD1	15	TRBJ2-7	TRBV6-1
CAISGVASSSTDTQYF	TGTGCCATCAGTGGGGTTGCTAGCTCCAGCACAGATACGCAGTATTTT	once	.	16	TRBJ2-3	TRBV10-3
CASSPGQGLGEQFF	TGTGCCAGTAGTCCGGGACAGGGGTTAGGTGAGCAGTTCTTC	.	TRBD1	14	TRBJ2-1	TRBV19
CASSVKGKSYNEQFF	TGTGCCAGCAGTGTTAAGGGGAAATCCTACAATGAGCAGTTCTTC	.	.	15	TRBJ2-1	TRBV27
CASRGYMGTGELFF	TGTGCCAGCAGGGGATACATGGGCACCGGGGAGCTGTTTTTT	.	.	14	TRBJ2-2	TRBV6-4
CASSSTGTENTGELFF	TGTGCCAGCAGCTCTACCGGGACAGAGAACACCGGGGAGCTGTTTTTT	.	TRBD1	16	TRBJ2-2	TRBV5-5
CASSLTGKDGYTF	TGTGCCAGCAGCTTAACAGGGAAGGATGGCTACACCTTC	.	.	13	TRBJ1-2	TRBV7-6
CASSRPTSGRLGEQFF	TGTGCCAGCAGCCGACCGACTAGCGGGCGGTTGGGTGAGCAGTTCTTC	.	TRBD2	16	TRBJ2-1	TRBV4-2
CASSWSTETQYF	TGTGCCAGCAGCTGGAGCACAGAGACCCAGTACTTC	.	.	12	TRBJ2-5	TRBV5-6
CASRERDRHSFYEQYF	TGCGCCAGCAGGGAACGGGACAGGCATTCCTTTTACGAGCAGTACTTC	.	TRBD1	16	TRBJ2-7	TRBV10-1
CASSSAGQANQPQHF	TGTGCCAGCTCATCAGCGGGACAGGCTAATCAGCCCCAGCATTTT	.	TRBD1	15	TRBJ1-5	TRBV18
CASSPTSAGTGELFF	TGTGCCAGCAGCCCCACTAGCGCGGGCACCGGGGAGCTGTTTTTT	few	TRBD2	15	TRBJ2-2	TRBV7-3
CASSDGRNPYEQYF	TGTGCCAGCAGTGACGGCAGGAACCCATACGAGCAGTACTTC	.	.	14	TRBJ2-7	TRBV2
CASSKTSGRYNEQFF	TGTGCCAGCAGCAAAACTAGCGGGCGCTACAATGAGCAGTTCTTC	.	TRBD2	15	TRBJ2-1	TRBV11-3
CASSLDLGLQETQYF	TGTGCCAGCAGCTTAGATCTAGGGCTCCAAGAGACCCAGTACTTC	few	.	15	TRBJ2-5	TRBV7-9
CASSLRQEVYTQYF	TGTGCCAGCAGCCTGAGACAGGAGGTCTATACGCAGTATTTT	.	.	14	TRBJ2-3	TRBV7-8
CASSVVAGGETQYF	TGTGCCAGCAGCGTAGTAGCGGGAGGGGAGACCCAGTACTTC	.	TRBD2	14	TRBJ2-5	TRBV9